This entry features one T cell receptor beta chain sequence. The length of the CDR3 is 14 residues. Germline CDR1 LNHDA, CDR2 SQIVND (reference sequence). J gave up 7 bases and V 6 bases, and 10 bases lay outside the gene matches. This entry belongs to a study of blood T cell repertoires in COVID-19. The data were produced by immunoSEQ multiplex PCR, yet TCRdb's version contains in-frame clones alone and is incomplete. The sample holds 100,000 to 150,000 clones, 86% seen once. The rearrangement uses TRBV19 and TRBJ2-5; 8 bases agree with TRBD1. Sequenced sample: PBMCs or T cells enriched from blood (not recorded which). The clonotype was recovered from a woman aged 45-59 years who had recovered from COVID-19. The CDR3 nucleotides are TGTGCCAGTAGCCCGGACAGGGAGCGGCGGACCCAGTACTTC. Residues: CASSPDRERRTQYF. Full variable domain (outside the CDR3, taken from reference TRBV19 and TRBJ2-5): DGGITQSPKYLFRKEGQNVTLSCEQNLNHDAMYWYRQDPGQGLRLIYYSQIVNDFQKGDIAEGYSVSREKKESFPLTVTSAQKNPTAFYLCASSPDRERRTQYFGPGTRLLVL.